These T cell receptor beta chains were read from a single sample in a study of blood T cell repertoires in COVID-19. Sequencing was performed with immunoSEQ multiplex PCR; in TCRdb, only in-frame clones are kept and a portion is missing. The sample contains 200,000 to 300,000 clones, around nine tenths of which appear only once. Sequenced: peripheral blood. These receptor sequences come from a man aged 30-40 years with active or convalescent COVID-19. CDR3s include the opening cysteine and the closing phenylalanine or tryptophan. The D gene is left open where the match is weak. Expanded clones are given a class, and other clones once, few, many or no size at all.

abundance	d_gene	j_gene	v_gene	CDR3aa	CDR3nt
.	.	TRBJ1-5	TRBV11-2	CASSPGGSNQPQHF	TGTGCCAGCAGCCCCGGGGGGAGCAATCAGCCCCAGCATTTT
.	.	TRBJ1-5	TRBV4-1	CASSPLSNQPQHF	TGCGCCAGCAGCCCATTGAGCAATCAGCCCCAGCATTTT
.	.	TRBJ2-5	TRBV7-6	CASSLAGGAFQETQYF	TGTGCCAGCAGCTTAGCCGGAGGGGCCTTCCAAGAGACCCAGTACTTC
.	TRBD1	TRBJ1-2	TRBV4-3	CASSTHRQGGYGYTF	TGCGCCAGCAGCACCCATCGACAGGGTGGCTATGGCTACACCTTC
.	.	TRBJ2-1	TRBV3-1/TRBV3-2	CASSQPGGSRIF	TGTGCCAGCAGCCAACCAGGGGGGTCCAGGATCTTC
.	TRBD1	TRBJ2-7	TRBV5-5	CASSLGQDLRTYEQYF	TGTGCCAGCAGCCTGGGACAGGACCTAAGGACCTACGAGCAGTACTTC
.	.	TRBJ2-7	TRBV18	CASSPRQESYEQYF	TGTGCCAGCTCACCTAGACAGGAATCCTACGAGCAGTACTTC
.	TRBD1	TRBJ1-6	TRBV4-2	CASSQEGQGDSPLHF	TGTGCCAGCAGCCAAGAGGGACAGGGGGATTCACCCCTCCACTTT
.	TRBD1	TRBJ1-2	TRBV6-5	CATMTGTRANYGYTF	TGTGCCACCATGACAGGGACAAGGGCTAACTATGGCTACACCTTC
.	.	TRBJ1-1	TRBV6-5	CASSYQTAHEAFF	TGTGCCAGCAGTTACCAGACAGCCCATGAAGCTTTCTTT
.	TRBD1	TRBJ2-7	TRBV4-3	CASSQGTRQGLAIYEQYF	TGCGCCAGCAGCCAAGGGACGAGACAGGGCCTGGCAATCTACGAGCAGTACTTC
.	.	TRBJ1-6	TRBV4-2	CASSQDGEAEANSPLHF	TGTGCCAGCAGCCAAGATGGGGAGGCAGAAGCTAATTCACCCCTCCACTTT
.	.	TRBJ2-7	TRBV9	CASSALEPSYEQYF	TGTGCCAGCAGCGCCCTGGAGCCCTCCTACGAGCAGTACTTC
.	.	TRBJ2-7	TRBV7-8	CASSREAEQYF	TGTGCCAGCAGCCGCGAGGCCGAGCAGTACTTC
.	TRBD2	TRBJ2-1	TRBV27	CASRGLAGDYNEQFF	TGTGCCAGCAGAGGATTAGCGGGGGACTACAATGAGCAGTTCTTC
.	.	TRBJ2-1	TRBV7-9	CASSLARNEQFF	TGTGCCAGCAGCTTAGCCAGAAACGAGCAGTTCTTC
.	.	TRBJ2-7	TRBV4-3	CASSQDRVGVVNEQYF	TGCGCCAGCAGCCAAGATCGGGTGGGAGTGGTGAACGAGCAGTACTTC
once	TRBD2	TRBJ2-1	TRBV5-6	CASSLGVAGSGQFF	TGTGCCAGCAGCTTGGGGGTAGCGGGGTCTGGGCAGTTCTTC
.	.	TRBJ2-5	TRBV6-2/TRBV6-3	CASSFRRVGETQYF	TGTGCCAGCAGTTTTCGGCGAGTCGGGGAGACCCAGTACTTC
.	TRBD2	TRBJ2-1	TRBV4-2	CASSHMPGGNEQFF	TGTGCCAGCAGCCACATGCCGGGGGGCAATGAGCAGTTCTTC
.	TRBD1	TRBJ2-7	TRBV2	CASSGQGAGYEQYF	TGTGCCAGCAGTGGACAGGGGGCTGGCTACGAGCAGTACTTC
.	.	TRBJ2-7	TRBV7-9	CAATPEGEPNTYEQYF	TGTGCCGCAACGCCGGAGGGAGAGCCAAACACCTACGAGCAGTACTTC
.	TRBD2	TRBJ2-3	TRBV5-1	CASSLSLAGPDTQYF	TGCGCCAGCAGCTTGTCTCTAGCGGGGCCAGATACGCAGTATTTT
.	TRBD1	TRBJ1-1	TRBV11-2	CASSRDRRNTEAFF	TGTGCCAGCAGCCGGGACAGGCGAAACACTGAAGCTTTCTTT
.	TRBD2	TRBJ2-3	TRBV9	CASSVSGDTDTQYF	TGTGCCAGCAGCGTTAGCGGGGACACAGATACGCAGTATTTT
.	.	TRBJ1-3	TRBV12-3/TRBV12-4	CATKGGAGNTIYF	TGTGCCACAAAGGGGGGGGCTGGAAACACCATATATTTT
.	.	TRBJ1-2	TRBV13	CASSLVAGANYGYTF	TGTGCCAGCAGCTTAGTCGCGGGAGCTAACTATGGCTACACCTTC